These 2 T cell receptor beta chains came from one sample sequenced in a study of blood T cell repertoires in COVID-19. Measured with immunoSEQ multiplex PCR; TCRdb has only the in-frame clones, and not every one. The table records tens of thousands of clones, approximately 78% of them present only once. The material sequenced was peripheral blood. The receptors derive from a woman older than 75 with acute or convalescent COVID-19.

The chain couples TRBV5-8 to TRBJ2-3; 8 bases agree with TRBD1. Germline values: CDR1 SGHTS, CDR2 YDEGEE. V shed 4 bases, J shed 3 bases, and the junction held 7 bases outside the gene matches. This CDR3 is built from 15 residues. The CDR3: CASSHGQGETDTQYF. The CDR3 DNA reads TGTGCCAGCAGCCACGGACAGGGTGAAACAGATACGCAGTATTTT.

The CDR3 region is CASSYGGLGEKLFF. DNA of the CDR3: TGTGCCAGCAGTTACGGGGGGTTGGGGGAAAAACTGTTTTTT. The chain uses TRBV6-5 and TRBJ1-4, with D perhaps matching TRBD1 (5 bases). The CDR3 has 14 residues. Germline lookup yields CDR1 MNHEY and CDR2 SVGAGI. Trimming took 2 bases from V and 8 from J, leaving 12 bases between them.